Here is one T cell receptor beta chain with its context. This sample stems from a study of blood T cell repertoires in COVID-19. Study-wide background: Whether acute or convalescent, the COVID-19 samples came from the United States, Italy and Spain.

The length of the CDR3 is 15 residues. Trimming shortened V by 5 bases and J by 6 bases, and 19 bases separated the two germline ends. Germline V gene lookup returns CDR1 SEHNR and CDR2 FQNEAQ (reference sequence). Sequenced by immunoSEQ multiplex PCR; TCRdb stores in-frame clones only, minus some. Of around 72,000 clones listed, 83% were seen once; the top ten hold 15% to 20%. V and J are TRBV7-9 and TRBJ1-2; D perhaps matches TRBD1 (6 bases). The sample consisted of peripheral blood. The sequence derives from a woman older than 75 with acute or convalescent COVID-19. CDR3 protein: CASSASGGLGDGYTF. As DNA, the CDR3 is TGTGCCAGCAGCGCCTCGGGGGGGCTAGGGGATGGCTACACCTTC.